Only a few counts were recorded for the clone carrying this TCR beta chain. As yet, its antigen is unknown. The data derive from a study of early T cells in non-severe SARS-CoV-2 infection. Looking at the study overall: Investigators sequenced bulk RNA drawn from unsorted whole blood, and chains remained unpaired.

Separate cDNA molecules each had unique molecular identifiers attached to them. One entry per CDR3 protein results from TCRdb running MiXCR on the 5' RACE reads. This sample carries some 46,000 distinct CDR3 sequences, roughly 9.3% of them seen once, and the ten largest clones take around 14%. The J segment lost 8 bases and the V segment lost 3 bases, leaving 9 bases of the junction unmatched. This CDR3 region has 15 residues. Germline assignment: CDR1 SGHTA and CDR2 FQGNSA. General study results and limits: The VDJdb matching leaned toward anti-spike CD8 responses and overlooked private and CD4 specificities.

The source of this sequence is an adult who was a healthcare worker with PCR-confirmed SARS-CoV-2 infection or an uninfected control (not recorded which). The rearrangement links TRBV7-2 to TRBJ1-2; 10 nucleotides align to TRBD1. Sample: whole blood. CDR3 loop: CASSLTGQGLRGYTF. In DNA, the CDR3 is TGTGCCAGCAGCTTGACGGGACAGGGGCTGCGGGGCTACACCTTC.